Listed below are T cell receptor beta chains from one sample, sequenced in a study of T cell repertoires in cytomegalovirus infection. TCRdb analysed the reads with MiXCR anew, one entry per CDR3 protein. This table holds approximately 310,000 distinct CDR3 sequences, roughly 25% found once. These receptors are not linked to any known antigen. The sample in question was cultured PBMCs, obtained from culture after CMV antigen stimulation. The receptors stem from a human donor in good health (CMV status not recorded). Some clones in this sample may be carry-over from other donors' samples. CDR3s include the opening cysteine and the closing phenylalanine or tryptophan. The order of the fields is V gene, clone size, D gene, J gene, CDR3 DNA, CDR3 protein. A D gene is named only where the DNA matches it firmly. Some rows have no size entry. The others give once, few or many, or a class for an expanded clone.

V gene: TRBV4-3
clone size: -
D gene: TRBD2
J gene: TRBJ2-6
CDR3 DNA: TGCGCCAGCAGCCAAGATGTTTGGAGCGGGAGAACTGGGGCCAACGTCCTGACTTTC
CDR3 protein: CASSQDVWSGRTGANVLTF

V gene: TRBV7-9
clone size: few
D gene: TRBD1
J gene: TRBJ1-5
CDR3 DNA: TGTGCCAGCAGCCCGGGACAGAACAATCAGCCCCAGCATTTT
CDR3 protein: CASSPGQNNQPQHF

V gene: TRBV6-2/TRBV6-3
clone size: -
D gene: TRBD1
J gene: TRBJ2-1
CDR3 DNA: TGTGCCACCGAACAGGGGTGGCATGAGCAGTTCTTC
CDR3 protein: CATEQGWHEQFF

V gene: TRBV27
clone size: few
D gene: -
J gene: TRBJ1-5
CDR3 DNA: TGTGCCAGCAGCCCTGGGGGGGTTCAGCCCCAGCATTTT
CDR3 protein: CASSPGGVQPQHF

V gene: TRBV19
clone size: few
D gene: -
J gene: TRBJ2-2
CDR3 DNA: TGTGCCAGTAGTATGATGGGCACCGGGGAGCTGTTTTTT
CDR3 protein: CASSMMGTGELFF

V gene: TRBV19
clone size: few
D gene: TRBD2
J gene: TRBJ2-3
CDR3 DNA: TGTGCCACCCTACCGGCGGGAGGGGGCACAGATACGCAGTATTTT
CDR3 protein: CATLPAGGGTDTQYF

V gene: TRBV7-2
clone size: few
D gene: -
J gene: TRBJ2-7
CDR3 DNA: TGTGCCAGCAGCTTCCAGGGCCCCCTCGAGCAGTACTTC
CDR3 protein: CASSFQGPLEQYF

V gene: TRBV28
clone size: -
D gene: -
J gene: TRBJ1-2
CDR3 DNA: TGTGCCAGCAGTTCCTCCGGGACGGACTACTATGGCTACACCTTC
CDR3 protein: CASSSSGTDYYGYTF

V gene: TRBV24-1
clone size: -
D gene: -
J gene: TRBJ1-5
CDR3 DNA: TGTGCCACCAGTGACAGGCACAATCAGCCCCAGCATTTT
CDR3 protein: CATSDRHNQPQHF

V gene: TRBV24-1
clone size: -
D gene: TRBD2
J gene: TRBJ2-1
CDR3 DNA: TGTGCCACCAGTGATACTAGCGGGGGGTTAAGCTCCTACAATGAGCAGTTCTTC
CDR3 protein: CATSDTSGGLSSYNEQFF

V gene: TRBV4-2
clone size: few
D gene: -
J gene: TRBJ2-3
CDR3 DNA: TGTGCCAGCAGCCAAGACAGGTTCCCGGGCCTAGGGGGTAGCACAGATACGCAGTATTTT
CDR3 protein: CASSQDRFPGLGGSTDTQYF